The rows below give T cell receptor beta chains drawn from one sample of a study of OX40 agonist ivuxolimab in advanced cancers. The repertoire was sequenced with immunoSEQ multiplex PCR; TCRdb's copy has only in-frame clones and lacks some. The sample records around 65,000 clones, 80% to 95% being singletons. The sequencing used CD4+ or CD8+ T cells sorted from blood, collected in a trial of the OX40 agonist ivuxolimab. The receptors originated from an adult with an advanced solid tumor such as melanoma, head and neck, liver or kidney cancer. Both conserved end residues are part of each CDR3. D genes are given only for firm matches. Clone size is stated in some rows and not others, as once, few, many or a class when expanded.

- - TRBJ2-3 TRBV5-4 CASSLMTGTDTQYF TGTGCCAGCAGCTTGATGACTGGCACAGATACGCAGTATTTT
- - TRBJ1-1 TRBV4-1 CASSQAVDTEAFF TGCGCCAGCAGCCAAGCTGTCGACACTGAAGCTTTCTTT
few - TRBJ1-4 TRBV6-1 CASSSSYLVEKLFF TGTGCCAGCAGTTCTTCATATCTGGTGGAAAAACTGTTTTTT
- TRBD2 TRBJ2-7 TRBV9 CASSVEAGGTYEQYF TGTGCCAGCAGCGTGGAGGCGGGGGGGACCTACGAGCAGTACTTC
- TRBD1 TRBJ1-1 TRBV5-5 CASHFVGDRYTEAFF TGTGCCAGCCACTTCGTGGGGGACAGGTACACTGAAGCTTTCTTT
once - TRBJ2-5 TRBV11-2 CASSLDPAEETQYF TGTGCCAGCAGCTTAGATCCAGCAGAAGAGACCCAGTACTTC
- - TRBJ2-7 TRBV11-3 CASSQKNRDIGQQYF TGTGCCAGCAGTCAAAAAAACCGGGACATCGGGCAGCAGTACTTC
- - TRBJ1-2 TRBV15 CATSRDLGAGGYTF TGTGCCACCAGCAGAGATTTGGGGGCTGGTGGCTACACCTTC
- - TRBJ1-1 TRBV7-9 CASSRTRVGTEAFF TGTGCCAGCAGCCGAACCAGGGTCGGCACTGAAGCTTTCTTT
- - TRBJ1-1 TRBV19 CASSTGRMNTEAFF TGTGCCAGTAGTACGGGACGGATGAACACTGAAGCTTTCTTT
- TRBD1 TRBJ1-1 TRBV4-1 CASSHPGGEENTEAFF TGCGCCAGCAGCCACCCAGGGGGCGAGGAGAACACTGAAGCTTTCTTT
- - TRBJ2-1 TRBV6-1 CATILDRDEQFF TGTGCCACCATCCTAGACCGGGATGAGCAGTTCTTC
- - TRBJ2-5 TRBV19 CATSRDQETQYF TGTGCCACTTCGCGGGATCAAGAGACCCAGTACTTC
few TRBD2 TRBJ2-5 TRBV11-2 CASSLASGVAETQYF TGTGCCAGCAGCTTAGCCAGCGGGGTTGCGGAGACCCAGTACTTC
once - TRBJ2-7 TRBV14 CASSSRRSYEQYF TGTGCCAGCAGCTCGCGAAGATCCTACGAGCAGTACTTC
- TRBD1 TRBJ1-2 TRBV13 CASTSGTGNGYTF TGTGCCAGCACCTCAGGGACAGGGAATGGCTACACCTTC
- - TRBJ2-7 TRBV28 CASSFSYEQYF TGTGCCAGCAGTTTTAGCTACGAGCAGTACTTC
- - TRBJ2-3 TRBV6-6 CASSPSQSRTDTQYF TGTGCCAGCAGTCCTAGCCAGAGCCGCACAGATACGCAGTATTTT
- - TRBJ1-1 TRBV9 CASSVGRGTEAFF TGTGCCAGCAGCGTAGGTAGGGGCACTGAAGCTTTCTTT
- - TRBJ2-2 TRBV5-6 CASSLSGEFNTGELFF TGTGCCAGCAGCTTGTCGGGAGAATTTAACACCGGGGAGCTGTTTTTT
- - TRBJ2-3 TRBV5-1 CASSPSTDTQYF TGCGCCAGCAGCCCTTCGACAGATACGCAGTATTTT
once TRBD1 TRBJ1-5 TRBV27 CASSLSAGGQPQHF TGTGCCAGCAGTTTATCGGCAGGGGGTCAGCCCCAGCATTTT
- - TRBJ2-7 TRBV27 CASSLSGGYLLEQYF TGTGCCAGCAGTTTATCAGGGGGTTACCTTCTCGAGCAGTACTTC
- TRBD2 TRBJ2-7 TRBV27 CASRPLAGGSQYEQYF TGTGCCAGCAGACCACTAGCGGGGGGGTCTCAGTACGAGCAGTACTTC
- - TRBJ1-6 TRBV6-1 CASSETYRQKGSPLHF TGTGCCAGCAGTGAAACTTACCGACAGAAGGGTTCACCCCTCCACTTT
- - TRBJ1-4 TRBV28 CASSFGLDKLFF TGTGCCAGCAGTTTCGGCCTGGACAAACTGTTTTTT
- TRBD1 TRBJ1-4 TRBV15 CATSRDIGQAVIEKLFF TGTGCCACCAGCAGAGATATCGGACAGGCAGTAATTGAAAAACTGTTTTTT
- - TRBJ1-1 TRBV7-6 CASSLTIRGGTEAFF TGTGCCAGCAGCTTAACCATCAGGGGAGGCACTGAAGCTTTCTTT
- - TRBJ1-6 TRBV5-5 CASSLEVSSYNSPLHF TGTGCCAGCAGCTTGGAAGTGAGCTCCTATAATTCACCCCTCCACTTT